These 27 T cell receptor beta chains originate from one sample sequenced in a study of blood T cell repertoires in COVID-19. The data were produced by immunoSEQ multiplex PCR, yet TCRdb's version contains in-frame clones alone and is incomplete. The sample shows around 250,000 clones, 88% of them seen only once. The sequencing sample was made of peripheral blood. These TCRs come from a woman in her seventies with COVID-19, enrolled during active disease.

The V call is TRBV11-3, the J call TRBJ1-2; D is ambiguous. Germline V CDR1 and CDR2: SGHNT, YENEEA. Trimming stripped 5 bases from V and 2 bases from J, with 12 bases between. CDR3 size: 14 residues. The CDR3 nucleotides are TGTGCCAGCAGCGTAAACCGGGTAAACTATGGCTACACCTTC. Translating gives CASSVNRVNYGYTF.

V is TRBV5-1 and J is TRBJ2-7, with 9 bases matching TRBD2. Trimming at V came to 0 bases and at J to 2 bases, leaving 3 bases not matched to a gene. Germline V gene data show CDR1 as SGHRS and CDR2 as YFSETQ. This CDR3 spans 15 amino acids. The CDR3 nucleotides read TGCGCCAGCAGCTTGGCCGCGGGAGGGGCCTACGAGCAGTACTTC. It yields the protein CASSLAAGGAYEQYF.

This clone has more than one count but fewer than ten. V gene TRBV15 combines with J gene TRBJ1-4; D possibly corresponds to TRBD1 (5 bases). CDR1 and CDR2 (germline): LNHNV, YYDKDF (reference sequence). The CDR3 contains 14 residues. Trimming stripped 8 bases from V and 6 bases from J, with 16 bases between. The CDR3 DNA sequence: TGTGCCACCGGCCCAGCAGGGAGGGATGAAAAACTGTTTTTT. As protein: CATGPAGRDEKLFF. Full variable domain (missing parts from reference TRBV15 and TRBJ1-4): DAMVIQNPRYQVTQFGKPVTLSCSQTLNHNVMYWYQQKSSQAPKLLFHYYDKDFNNEADTPDNFQSRRPNTSFCFLDIRSPGLGDTAMYLCATGPAGRDEKLFFGSGTQLSVL.

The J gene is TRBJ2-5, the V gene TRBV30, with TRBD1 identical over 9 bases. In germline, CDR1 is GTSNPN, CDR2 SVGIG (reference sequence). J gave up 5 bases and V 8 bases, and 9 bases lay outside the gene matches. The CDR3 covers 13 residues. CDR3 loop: CAGQGYSVETQYF. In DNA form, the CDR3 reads TGTGCCGGACAGGGGTATTCCGTCGAGACCCAGTACTTC.

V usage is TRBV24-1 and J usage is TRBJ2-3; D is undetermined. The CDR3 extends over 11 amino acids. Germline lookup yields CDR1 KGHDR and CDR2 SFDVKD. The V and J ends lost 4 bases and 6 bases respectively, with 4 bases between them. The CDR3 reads CATSEQDTQYF. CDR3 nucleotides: TGTGCCACCAGTGAGCAGGATACGCAGTATTTT.

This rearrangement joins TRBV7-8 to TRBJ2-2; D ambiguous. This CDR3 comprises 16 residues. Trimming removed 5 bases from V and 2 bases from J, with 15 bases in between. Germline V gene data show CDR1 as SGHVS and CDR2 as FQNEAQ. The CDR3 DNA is TGTGCCAGCAGCCTGCCCTCACGAGCTAACACCGGGGAGCTGTTTTTT. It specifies CASSLPSRANTGELFF. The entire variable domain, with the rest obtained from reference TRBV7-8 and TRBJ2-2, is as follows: GAGVSQSPRYKVAKRGQDVALRCDPISGHVSLFWYQQALGQGPEFLTYFQNEAQLDKSGLPSDRFFAERPEGSVSTLKIQRTQQEDSAVYLCASSLPSRANTGELFFGEGSRLTVL.

Written as DNA, the CDR3 is TGTGCCAGCAGCTCGGGAAACCTCCTATGGAGCTACACCTTC. Translated: CASSSGNLLWSYTF. The V and J genes are TRBV7-8 and TRBJ1-2; D remains ambiguous. Trimming cost V 4 bases and J 9 bases, with 18 bases left between them. The CDR3 extends over 14 amino acids. Germline-derived CDR1 and CDR2 are SGHVS and FQNEAQ.

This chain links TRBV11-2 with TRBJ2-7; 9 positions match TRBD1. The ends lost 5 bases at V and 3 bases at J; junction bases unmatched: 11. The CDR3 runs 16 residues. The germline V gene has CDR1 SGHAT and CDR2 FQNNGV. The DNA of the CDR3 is TGTGCCAGCAGCGATCGAGACAGGGGGACATTCTACGAGCAGTACTTC. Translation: CASSDRDRGTFYEQYF.

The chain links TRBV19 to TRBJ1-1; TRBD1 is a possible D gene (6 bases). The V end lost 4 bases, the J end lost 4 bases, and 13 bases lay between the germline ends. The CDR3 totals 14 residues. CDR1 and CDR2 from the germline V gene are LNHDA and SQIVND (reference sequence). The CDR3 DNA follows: TGTGCCAGTAGTACACAGGGAATTAGCACTGAAGCTTTCTTT. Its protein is CASSTQGISTEAFF.

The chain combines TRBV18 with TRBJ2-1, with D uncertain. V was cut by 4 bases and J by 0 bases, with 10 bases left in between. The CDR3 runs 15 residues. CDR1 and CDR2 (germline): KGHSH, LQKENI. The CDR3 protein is CASSRSESSYNEQFF. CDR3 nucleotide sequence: TGTGCCAGCTCACGGTCGGAGAGCTCCTACAATGAGCAGTTCTTC. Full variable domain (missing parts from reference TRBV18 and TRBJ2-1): NAGVMQNPRHLVRRRGQEARLRCSPMKGHSHVYWYRQLPEEGLKFMVYLQKENIIDESGMPKERFSAEFPKEGPSILRIQQVVRGDSAAYFCASSRSESSYNEQFFGPGTRLTVL.

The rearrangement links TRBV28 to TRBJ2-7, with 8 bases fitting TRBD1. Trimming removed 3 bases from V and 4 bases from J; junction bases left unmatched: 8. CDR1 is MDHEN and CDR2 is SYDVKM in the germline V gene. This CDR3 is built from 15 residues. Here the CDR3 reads CASSFQPGQVYEQYF. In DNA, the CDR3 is TGTGCCAGCAGTTTCCAACCGGGACAGGTTTACGAGCAGTACTTC.

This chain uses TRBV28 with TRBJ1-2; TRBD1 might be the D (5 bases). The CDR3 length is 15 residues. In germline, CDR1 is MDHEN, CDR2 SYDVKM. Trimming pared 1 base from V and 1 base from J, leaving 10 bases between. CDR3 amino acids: CASSLSWGGNYGYTF. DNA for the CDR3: TGTGCCAGCAGTTTATCATGGGGGGGTAACTATGGCTACACCTTC.

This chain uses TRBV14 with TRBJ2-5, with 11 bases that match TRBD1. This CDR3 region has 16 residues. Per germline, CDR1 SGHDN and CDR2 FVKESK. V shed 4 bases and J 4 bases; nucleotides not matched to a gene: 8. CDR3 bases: TGTGCCAGCAGCCCATTCTTCGGACAGGGGGCAGAGACCCAGTACTTC. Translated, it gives CASSPFFGQGAETQYF.

The CDR3 here is CASSIQGGETQYF. CDR3 nucleotide sequence: TGTGCCAGCAGTATCCAGGGAGGCGAGACCCAGTACTTC. The chain combines TRBV25-1 with TRBJ2-5; D possibly corresponds to TRBD2 (6 bases). V was shortened by 5 bases and J by 5 bases, with 12 bases between the two germline ends. The CDR3 consists of 13 residues. CDR1 is MGHDK and CDR2 is SYGVNS in the germline V gene.

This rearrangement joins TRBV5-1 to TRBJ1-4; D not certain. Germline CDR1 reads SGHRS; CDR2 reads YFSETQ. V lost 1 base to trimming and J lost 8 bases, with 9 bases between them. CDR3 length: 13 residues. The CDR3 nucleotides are TGCGCCAGCAGCTTGCGGGTTGGGGAAAAACTGTTTTTT. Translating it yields CASSLRVGEKLFF. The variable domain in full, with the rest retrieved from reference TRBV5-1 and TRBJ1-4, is KAGVTQTPRYLIKTRGQQVTLSCSPISGHRSVSWYQQTPGQGLQFLFEYFSETQRNKGNFPGRFSGRQFSNSRSEMNVSTLELGDSALYLCASSLRVGEKLFFGSGTQLSVL.

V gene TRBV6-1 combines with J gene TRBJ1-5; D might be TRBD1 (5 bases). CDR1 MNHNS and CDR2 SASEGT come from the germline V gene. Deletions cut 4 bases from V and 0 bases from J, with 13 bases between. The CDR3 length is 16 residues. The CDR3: CASSVASGGSNQPQHF. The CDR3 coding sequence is TGTGCCAGCAGTGTCGCGTCGGGGGGTAGCAATCAGCCCCAGCATTTT.

The chain's CDR3 is CASSFRTQGGDTEAFF. In nucleotides, the CDR3 is TGCGCCAGCAGCTTCCGGACCCAGGGGGGAGACACTGAAGCTTTCTTT. This chain connects TRBV5-1 to TRBJ1-1; 7 bases are shared with TRBD1. Germline V gene sequence: CDR1 SGHRS, CDR2 YFSETQ. The ends lost 2 bases at V and 3 bases at J; junction bases unmatched: 10. The CDR3 covers 16 residues.

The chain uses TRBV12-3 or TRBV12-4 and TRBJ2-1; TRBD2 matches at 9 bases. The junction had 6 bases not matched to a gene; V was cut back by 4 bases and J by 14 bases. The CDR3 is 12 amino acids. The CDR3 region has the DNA TGTGCCAGCAGTTCCCAGGGACTAGCAAAGTTCTTC. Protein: CASSSQGLAKFF.

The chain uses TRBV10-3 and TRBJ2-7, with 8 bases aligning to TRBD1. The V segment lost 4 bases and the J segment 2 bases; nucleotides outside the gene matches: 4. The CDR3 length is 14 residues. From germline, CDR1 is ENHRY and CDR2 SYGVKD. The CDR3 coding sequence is TGTGCCATCAGTGCGAACAGGGGGGCCTACGAGCAGTACTTC. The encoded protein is CAISANRGAYEQYF.

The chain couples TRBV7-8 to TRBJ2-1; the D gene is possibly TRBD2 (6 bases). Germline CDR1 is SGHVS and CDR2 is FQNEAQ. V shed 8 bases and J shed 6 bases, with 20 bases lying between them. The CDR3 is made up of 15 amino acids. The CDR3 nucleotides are TGTGCCAGCGGCCACCGGGACTCCCTCGCCAATGAGCAGTTCTTC. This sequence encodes CASGHRDSLANEQFF.

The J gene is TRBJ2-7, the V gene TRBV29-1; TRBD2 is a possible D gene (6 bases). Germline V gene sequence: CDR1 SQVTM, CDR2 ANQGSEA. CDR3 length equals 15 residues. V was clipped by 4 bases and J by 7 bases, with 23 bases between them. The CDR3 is CSVAPGGASLREQYF. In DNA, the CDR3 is TGCAGCGTTGCCCCCGGCGGGGCCTCCCTTCGAGAGCAGTACTTC.

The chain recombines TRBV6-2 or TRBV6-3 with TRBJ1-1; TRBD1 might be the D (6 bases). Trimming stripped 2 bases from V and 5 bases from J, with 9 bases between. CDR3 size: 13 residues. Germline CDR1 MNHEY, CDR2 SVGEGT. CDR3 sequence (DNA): TGTGCCAGCAGTTACCACAGGGAGACTGAAGCTTTCTTT. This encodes CASSYHRETEAFF.

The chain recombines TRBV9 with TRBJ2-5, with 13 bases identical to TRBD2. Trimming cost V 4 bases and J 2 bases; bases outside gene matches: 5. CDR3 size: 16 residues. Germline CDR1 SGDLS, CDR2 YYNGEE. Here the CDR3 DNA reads TGTGCCAGCAGCCCCGGACTAGCGGGGGCTCAAGAGACCCAGTACTTC. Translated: CASSPGLAGAQETQYF. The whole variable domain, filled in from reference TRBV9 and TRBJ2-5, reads DSGVTQTPKHLITATGQRVTLRCSPRSGDLSVYWYQQSLDQGLQFLIQYYNGEERAKGNILERFSAQQFPDLHSELNLSSLELGDSALYFCASSPGLAGAQETQYFGPGTRLLVL.

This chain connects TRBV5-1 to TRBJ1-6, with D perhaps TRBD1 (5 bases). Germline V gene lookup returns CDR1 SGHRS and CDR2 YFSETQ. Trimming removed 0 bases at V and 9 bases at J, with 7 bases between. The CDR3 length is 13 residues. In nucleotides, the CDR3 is TGCGCCAGCAGCTTGGCAGGGCTTTCACCCCTCCACTTT. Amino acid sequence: CASSLAGLSPLHF.

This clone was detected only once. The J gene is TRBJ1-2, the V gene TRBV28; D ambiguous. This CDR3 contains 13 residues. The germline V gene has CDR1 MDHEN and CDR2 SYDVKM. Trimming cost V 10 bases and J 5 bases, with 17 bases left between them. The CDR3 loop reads CAIQEGSQYGYTF. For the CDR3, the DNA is TGTGCCATCCAGGAGGGATCACAATATGGCTACACCTTC.

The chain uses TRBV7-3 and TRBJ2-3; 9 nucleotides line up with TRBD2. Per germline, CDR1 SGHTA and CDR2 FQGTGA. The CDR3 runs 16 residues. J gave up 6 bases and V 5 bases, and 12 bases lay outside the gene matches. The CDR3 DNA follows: TGTGCCAGCAGCCCCCGTTTAGCGGGAGTTATGGATACGCAGTATTTT. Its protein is CASSPRLAGVMDTQYF.

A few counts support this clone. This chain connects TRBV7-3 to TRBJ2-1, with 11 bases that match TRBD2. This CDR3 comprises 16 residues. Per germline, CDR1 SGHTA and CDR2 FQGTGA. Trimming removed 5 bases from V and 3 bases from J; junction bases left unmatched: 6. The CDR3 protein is CASSTTGTSGYNEQFF. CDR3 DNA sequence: TGTGCCAGCAGCACAACCGGGACTAGCGGCTACAATGAGCAGTTCTTC. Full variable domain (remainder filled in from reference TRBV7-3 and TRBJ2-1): GAGVSQTPSNKVTEKGKYVELRCDPISGHTALYWYRQSLGQGPEFLIYFQGTGAADDSGLPNDRFFAVRPEGSVSTLKIQRTERGDSAVYLCASSTTGTSGYNEQFFGPGTRLTVL.